One and the same sample provided the 10 T cell receptor beta chains below, sequenced in a study of shared T cell receptors in the human thymus. This table comes from immunoSEQ multiplex PCR, and its TCRdb copy is limited to in-frame clones, with some not included. The sample gives 650,000 to 950,000 clones, around 85% of which show up once; approximately 0.01% is in the top ten. The same data also went into a second study, on human thymus T cells.

Sequenced sample: thymocytes. These receptors were collected from a girl less than two years old with a congenital heart defect.

This clone came up once. The gene calls are TRBV6-4 and TRBJ1-1, with 9 positions matching TRBD1. V shed 5 bases, J shed 5 bases, and the junction held 15 bases outside the gene matches. The CDR3 is 17 amino acids. Germline V gene lookup returns CDR1 MRHNA and CDR2 SNTAGT. CDR3 in DNA: TGTGCCAGCAGTCCCCTTCCGATACAGGGGGCGAAAACTGAAGCTTTCTTT. It is translated as CASSPLPIQGAKTEAFF.

This clone showed up just a few times. The CDR3 is CSAPPSGGAGTDEQFF. The CDR3 DNA reads as TGCAGCGCTCCGCCTAGCGGGGGGGCCGGTACGGATGAGCAGTTCTTC. V usage is TRBV29-1 and J usage is TRBJ2-1; TRBD2 matches at 12 bases. The CDR3 runs 16 residues. Germline lookup yields CDR1 SQVTM and CDR2 ANQGSEA. J was trimmed by 8 bases and V by 7 bases; bases with no gene match: 15.

The rearrangement links TRBV7-6 to TRBJ1-1, with a weak D call TRBD1 (5 bases). Looked up from germline, CDR1 is SGHVS and CDR2 is FNYEAQ. The V and J ends lost 3 bases and 3 bases respectively, with 17 bases between them. CDR3 length: 16 amino acids. CDR3 amino acids: CASSLGKGDLDTEAFF. CDR3 sequence (DNA): TGTGCCAGCAGCTTGGGAAAAGGGGATCTGGACACTGAAGCTTTCTTT.

The rearrangement links TRBV5-4 to TRBJ1-2; 8 bases line up with TRBD1. The CDR3 totals 15 residues. The V and J ends lost 0 bases and 2 bases, in that order; junction bases with no gene match: 3. CDR1 and CDR2 from the germline V gene are SGHNT and YYREEE (reference sequence). The CDR3 bases are TGTGCCAGCAGCTTGGGGACAGGGTGGAACTATGGCTACACCTTC. Translating gives CASSLGTGWNYGYTF.

The chain employs TRBV2 and TRBJ1-1, with TRBD1 as a possible D gene (5 bases). Between the trimmed V and J ends, which lost 1 base and 10 bases, there was a span of 13 bases. This CDR3 contains 13 residues. Per the germline V gene, CDR1 is SNHLY and CDR2 is FYNNEI. The CDR3 DNA follows: TGTGCCAGCAGTGAAGGCAGGACAAAGGGAGCTTTCTTT. Its translation: CASSEGRTKGAFF.

This clone was found a few times. J is TRBJ1-2 and V is TRBV28; TRBD1 might be the D (5 bases). Trimming left V 3 bases short and J 8 bases short, with 28 bases between. The CDR3 runs 18 residues. Germline values: CDR1 MDHEN, CDR2 SYDVKM. The CDR3 sequence: CASSLGKRQGEVRWGYTF. CDR3 coding DNA: TGTGCCAGCAGTTTGGGGAAAAGGCAGGGTGAAGTAAGATGGGGCTACACCTTC.

J is TRBJ2-5 and V is TRBV18; tentative D call: TRBD1 (6 bases). The CDR3 runs to 14 residues. Trimming cost V 2 bases and J 5 bases, with 12 bases left between them. Looked up from germline, CDR1 is KGHSH and CDR2 is LQKENI. The CDR3 here is CASSPWGPEETQYF. In DNA, the CDR3 is TGTGCCAGCTCACCATGGGGGCCCGAGGAGACCCAGTACTTC.

The rearrangement uses TRBV2 and TRBJ1-5; 10 bases match TRBD1. CDR1 is SNHLY and CDR2 is FYNNEI in the germline V gene. The CDR3 runs to 16 residues. The J segment lost 1 base and the V segment lost 6 bases, leaving 6 bases of the junction unmatched. The CDR3 DNA follows: TGTGCCAGCAGGGGACAGGGGATGTTAAGCAATCAGCCCCAGCATTTT. Translating gives CASRGQGMLSNQPQHF.

The V call is TRBV7-6, the J call TRBJ1-2; 8 bases align to TRBD1. With V trimmed by 1 base and J by 6 bases, 7 bases remained unmatched. This CDR3 spans 15 amino acids. CDR1 SGHVS and CDR2 FNYEAQ come from the germline V gene. The CDR3 is CASSLGEGQANGYTF. The CDR3 bases are TGTGCCAGCAGCTTAGGGGAGGGACAGGCTAATGGCTACACCTTC.

This chain links TRBV6-1 with TRBJ1-2; D might be TRBD1 (5 bases). V gave up 7 bases and J gave up 0 bases, with 15 bases separating them. The CDR3 length is 15 residues. Germline V lookup: CDR1 MNHNS, CDR2 SASEGT. CDR3 nucleotide sequence: TGTGCCAGCATAAAGGGAGGGGAATCTAACTATGGCTACACCTTC. Protein sequence: CASIKGGESNYGYTF.